These 12 T cell receptor beta chains share one sample of origin, sequenced in a study of cytomegalovirus exposure and HLA in healthy donors. Use of 60 Vbeta and 13 Jbeta primers characterized the PCR. Only in-frame clones appear in the TCRdb table, and some are missing; sequencing was by immunoSEQ multiplex PCR. The table records approximately 120,000 clones, roughly 70% of them present only once. Source material: PBMCs. The origin of the receptors is a man under 40 in good health and CMV-seronegative.

The V and J genes are TRBV25-1 and TRBJ2-1, with 7 bases fitting TRBD1. CDR1 and CDR2 from the germline V gene are MGHDK and SYGVNS. V trimming: 1 base; J trimming: 5 bases; junction bases outside the gene matches: 5. The CDR3 is 15 amino acids. DNA for the CDR3: TGTGCCAGCAGTGAATGGGACAGTCTCCACAATGAGCAGTTCTTC. Translation: CASSEWDSLHNEQFF.

V usage is TRBV5-4 and J usage is TRBJ2-7, with D perhaps matching TRBD2 (5 bases). Germline assignment: CDR1 SGHNT and CDR2 YYREEE (reference sequence). The V end lost 4 bases, the J end lost 5 bases, and 16 bases lay between the germline ends. The CDR3 covers 14 residues. This chain's CDR3 is CASSDKAGPDEQYF. CDR3 nucleotides: TGTGCCAGCAGCGATAAGGCGGGCCCCGACGAGCAGTACTTC.

The V and J genes are TRBV27 and TRBJ2-4; perhaps TRBD1 as D (5 bases). CDR1 MNHEY and CDR2 SMNVEV come from the germline V gene (reference sequence). The CDR3 length is 13 residues. V gave up 8 bases and J gave up 3 bases, with 11 bases separating them. The CDR3 nucleotides are TGTGCCAGCTGGGGCACTCTCAAAAACATTCAGTACTTC. This codes for CASWGTLKNIQYF.

The V gene is TRBV7-9, the J gene TRBJ1-5; D remains unclear. CDR3 length equals 15 residues. Trimming stripped 1 base from V and 4 bases from J, with 11 bases between. CDR1 and CDR2 from the germline V gene are SEHNR and FQNEAQ (reference sequence). The CDR3: CASSLGSPLNQPQHF. The CDR3 coding sequence is TGTGCCAGCAGCTTAGGGAGCCCACTAAATCAGCCCCAGCATTTT.

The chain employs TRBV4-3 and TRBJ2-3, with 11 positions matching TRBD1. The CDR3 extends over 20 amino acids. V shed 2 bases, J shed 2 bases, and the junction held 15 bases outside the gene matches. Looked up from germline, CDR1 is LGHNA and CDR2 is YSLEER. The chain's CDR3 is CASSQRDRGEELLPTDTQYF. CDR3 in DNA: TGCGCCAGCAGCCAAAGGGACAGGGGGGAAGAGCTGTTACCCACAGATACGCAGTATTTT.

The chain couples TRBV4-1 to TRBJ2-3, with 10 nucleotides matching TRBD2. With 7 bases clipped from V and 4 bases from J, the junction kept 8 bases outside the gene matches. The CDR3 totals 15 residues. Looked up from germline, CDR1 is MGHRA and CDR2 is YSYEKL. CDR3 in DNA: TGCGCCAGCACTTTAGCGGGGGGCCCTCCAGATACGCAGTATTTT. Its protein product is CASTLAGGPPDTQYF.

The chain has TRBV7-2 and TRBJ2-2; 12 bases line up with TRBD1. This CDR3 has 15 amino acids. V trimming: 5 bases; J trimming: 6 bases; junction bases outside the gene matches: 4. From germline, CDR1 is SGHTA and CDR2 FQGNSA. The CDR3 sequence is CASSRGQGAPGELFF. In DNA, the CDR3 is TGTGCCAGCAGCCGGGGACAGGGGGCTCCCGGGGAGCTGTTTTTT.

The V and J genes are TRBV9 and TRBJ2-1, with a possible D match to TRBD2 (8 bases). The CDR3 is made up of 15 amino acids. In germline, CDR1 is SGDLS, CDR2 YYNGEE. Trimming removed 2 bases from V and 4 bases from J, with 13 bases in between. CDR3 nucleotides: TGTGCCAGCAGCGTCGGGGGGGACAGATACAATGAGCAGTTCTTC. Amino acid sequence: CASSVGGDRYNEQFF.

Points on this clone: The junction differs from germline at one of its ends, possibly a read error. This chain joins TRBV5-1 and TRBJ2-5; a possible D gene is TRBD1 (5 bases). Germline V gene data show CDR1 as SGHRS and CDR2 as YFSETQ. The CDR3 length is 12 residues. CDR3 loop: CASSLGYGASDF. The DNA for the CDR3 is TGCGCCAGCAGCTTGGGTTATGGGGCTTCGGACTTC.

A few counts support this clone. The chain employs TRBV5-5 and TRBJ2-7, with D possibly being TRBD2 (5 bases). The V gene lost 2 bases and the J gene lost 2 bases, with 11 bases spanning the gap. This CDR3 is 14 amino acids long. Germline CDR1 is SGHKS and CDR2 is YYEKEE (reference sequence). CDR3 sequence: CASSFNTGTYEQYF. The CDR3 nucleotides read TGTGCCAGCAGCTTTAATACGGGAACCTACGAGCAGTACTTC.

The rearrangement uses TRBV27 and TRBJ1-6; perhaps TRBD1 as D (6 bases). Between the trimmed V and J ends, which lost 4 bases and 2 bases, there was a span of 18 bases. There are 18 residues in the CDR3. Germline V gene data show CDR1 as MNHEY and CDR2 as SMNVEV (reference sequence). The CDR3 sequence: CASSSLKGKGAYNSPLHF. CDR3 DNA sequence: TGTGCCAGCAGTTCCCTGAAGGGGAAGGGGGCCTATAATTCACCCCTCCACTTT.

V usage is TRBV20-1 and J usage is TRBJ2-3; D is unresolved. The V and J ends lost 0 bases and 7 bases respectively, with 5 bases between them. This CDR3 contains 11 residues. The germline CDR1 and CDR2 sequences are DFQATT and SNEGSKA (reference sequence). The CDR3 coding sequence is TGCAGTGCTAGAGACGTAAATACGCAGTATTTT. This codes for CSARDVNTQYF.